Following are 27 T cell receptor beta chains from one sample sequenced in a study of cytomegalovirus exposure and HLA in healthy donors. The PCR contained 60 Vbeta and 13 Jbeta primers. The protocol was immunoSEQ multiplex PCR, while the TCRdb copy is restricted to in-frame clones and leaves out a portion. The sample contains 180,000 or so clones, 82% of which appear only once. Sequencing was performed on PBMCs. These receptors were obtained from a man aged 40-49 years in good health and CMV-seronegative.

The rearrangement links TRBV19 to TRBJ1-4; D gene unclear. Germline V CDR1 and CDR2: LNHDA, SQIVND (reference sequence). The V and J ends lost 7 bases and 0 bases respectively, with 12 bases between them. The CDR3 sequence is 15 residues long. The CDR3 reads CASMVSAATNEKLFF. The CDR3 DNA reads as TGTGCCAGTATGGTTTCCGCGGCAACTAATGAAAAACTGTTTTTT. Variable domain in full (rest from reference TRBV19 and TRBJ1-4): DGGITQSPKYLFRKEGQNVTLSCEQNLNHDAMYWYRQDPGQGLRLIYYSQIVNDFQKGDIAEGYSVSREKKESFPLTVTSAQKNPTAFYLCASMVSAATNEKLFFGSGTQLSVL.

This chain uses TRBV6-6 with TRBJ2-2; TRBD2 aligns across 8 bases. The germline V gene encodes CDR1 MNHNY and CDR2 SVGAGI (reference sequence). This CDR3 contains 16 residues. After removal of 5 bases from V and 3 bases from J, the junction contained 8 bases not matched to a gene. DNA of the CDR3: TGTGCCAGCAGTCCATTGGCGGGGGGCCACACCGGGGAGCTGTTTTTT. Translating gives CASSPLAGGHTGELFF.

This clone was seen more than once but under ten times. The rearrangement links TRBV2 to TRBJ2-3; 7 positions agree with TRBD2. V was clipped by 4 bases and J by 2 bases; unmatched bases: 6. Germline CDR1 and CDR2: SNHLY and FYNNEI. The CDR3 runs to 15 residues. CDR3 nucleotide sequence: TGTGCCAGCAGTGCGGAGCGGGGTTTCACAGATACGCAGTATTTT. Its translation: CASSAERGFTDTQYF.

V is TRBV9 and J is TRBJ1-2; tentative D call: TRBD1 (5 bases). Germline assignment: CDR1 SGDLS and CDR2 YYNGEE. This CDR3 is 15 amino acids long. V gave up 4 bases and J gave up 2 bases, with 15 bases separating them. CDR3 sequence (DNA): TGTGCCAGCAGCCCATTGCAGGGATTCAACTATGGCTACACCTTC. Its translation: CASSPLQGFNYGYTF.

The rearrangement joins TRBV9 to TRBJ2-1, with TRBD1 identical over 11 bases. There are 20 residues in the CDR3. The V gene's germline CDR1 is SGDLS and CDR2 YYNGEE. V shed 0 bases and J 1 base; nucleotides not matched to a gene: 12. The CDR3 protein is CASSVGADRGRRGSYNEQFF. The CDR3 DNA sequence: TGTGCCAGCAGCGTAGGAGCGGACAGGGGGCGCAGGGGTTCCTACAATGAGCAGTTCTTC.

The chain recombines TRBV6-5 with TRBJ1-5; D possibly corresponds to TRBD1 (6 bases). The CDR3 has 14 residues. Per germline, CDR1 MNHEY and CDR2 SVGAGI. Trimming shortened V by 6 bases and J by 7 bases, and 16 bases separated the two germline ends. The CDR3 loop is CASRSGARGQPQHF. The CDR3 nucleotides are TGTGCCAGCAGATCCGGGGCCAGGGGACAGCCCCAGCATTTT.

This clone was seen a few times. The chain recombines TRBV28 with TRBJ2-7; possibly TRBD1 for D (5 bases). CDR3 length: 12 amino acids. Germline values: CDR1 MDHEN, CDR2 SYDVKM. V was shortened by 7 bases and J by 0 bases, with 7 bases between the two germline ends. The CDR3 region is CASMTASYEQYF. The DNA of the CDR3 is TGTGCCAGCATGACAGCCTCCTACGAGCAGTACTTC.

The rearrangement uses TRBV6-1 and TRBJ2-3; no reliable D call. V shed 8 bases and J shed 4 bases, with 13 bases lying between them. This CDR3 has 13 residues. From germline, CDR1 is MNHNS and CDR2 SASEGT. CDR3 region: CASGLVFADTQYF. CDR3 DNA sequence: TGTGCCAGCGGCCTAGTTTTCGCAGATACGCAGTATTTT.

The V gene is TRBV28, the J gene TRBJ2-7, with TRBD1 matching 12 bases. Per germline, CDR1 MDHEN and CDR2 SYDVKM. The CDR3 length is 15 residues. Trimming took 3 bases from V and 3 from J; bases not matched to a gene: 3. This CDR3 reads CASSFGTGGDYEQYF. Written as DNA, the CDR3 is TGTGCCAGCAGTTTCGGGACAGGGGGCGACTACGAGCAGTACTTC.

The V call is TRBV18, the J call TRBJ2-7; 8 bases map to TRBD1. V shed 0 bases, J shed 5 bases, and the junction held 3 bases outside the gene matches. The CDR3 length is 14 residues. Germline-derived CDR1 and CDR2 are KGHSH and LQKENI. The CDR3 DNA is TGTGCCAGCTCACCACCAAACAGGGGGGACGAGCAGTACTTC. Protein product: CASSPPNRGDEQYF.

This chain links TRBV27 with TRBJ2-7, with 8 bases that match TRBD2. This CDR3 has 18 residues. CDR1 is MNHEY, CDR2 SMNVEV, per germline (reference sequence). V shed 3 bases, J shed 0 bases, and the junction held 13 bases outside the gene matches. This CDR3 reads CASSFDPTAGGLSYEQYF. In nucleotides, the CDR3 is TGTGCCAGCAGTTTTGATCCGACGGCGGGGGGCCTCTCCTACGAGCAGTACTTC.

This clone appeared a few times. The genes are TRBV6-1 and TRBJ2-2, with 9 bases fitting TRBD2. The CDR3 consists of 15 residues. Germline V gives CDR1 MNHNS, CDR2 SASEGT. With V trimmed by 5 bases and J by 5 bases, 6 bases remained unmatched. The CDR3 region has the DNA TGTGCCAGCAGTTCGGGACTAGCCTATACCGGGGAGCTGTTTTTT. Encoded protein: CASSSGLAYTGELFF.

This rearrangement joins TRBV6-1 to TRBJ2-1; 9 bases agree with TRBD2. Trimming removed 7 bases from V and 4 bases from J; junction bases left unmatched: 8. Germline V CDR1 and CDR2: MNHNS, SASEGT. This CDR3 has 15 residues. The DNA of the CDR3 is TGTGCCAGCAAGAGGGGTAGCGGGAGATACAATGAGCAGTTCTTC. Its protein is CASKRGSGRYNEQFF.

V usage is TRBV28 and J usage is TRBJ1-6, with TRBD1 matching over 8 bases. The CDR3 extends over 13 amino acids. J was trimmed by 9 bases and V by 7 bases; bases with no gene match: 5. Germline V gives CDR1 MDHEN, CDR2 SYDVKM. The CDR3 DNA is TGTGCCAGCATTAGGACAGGGTCTTCACCCCTCCACTTT. This translates into CASIRTGSSPLHF.

The chain employs TRBV18 and TRBJ2-7; 7 bases are shared with TRBD1. Unmatched junction bases numbered 2, after V lost 0 bases and J lost 0 bases. The CDR3 is 15 residues long. Looked up from germline, CDR1 is KGHSH and CDR2 is LQKENI. The CDR3: CASSPPEGASYEQYF. Written as DNA, the CDR3 is TGTGCCAGCTCACCACCAGAGGGGGCCTCCTACGAGCAGTACTTC.

This chain connects TRBV4-3 to TRBJ1-4; perhaps TRBD1 as D (6 bases). V gave up 1 base and J gave up 7 bases, with 13 bases separating them. The CDR3 is 15 amino acids. From germline, CDR1 is LGHNA and CDR2 YSLEER. The CDR3 sequence is CASSQGGGVGEKLFF. CDR3 nucleotide sequence: TGCGCCAGCAGCCAAGGGGGGGGCGTGGGTGAAAAACTGTTTTTT.

The rearrangement uses TRBV28 and TRBJ2-4; 12 bases match TRBD1. Germline V gene data show CDR1 as MDHEN and CDR2 as SYDVKM. This CDR3 has 19 amino acids. V lost 6 bases to trimming and J lost 1 base; unmatched junction nucleotides: 13. The CDR3 nucleotides read TGTGCCAGCAGCCTGTTGGGGACAGGGGGCGCCCGGGCCAAAAACATTCAGTACTTC. Protein: CASSLLGTGGARAKNIQYF. Supplemented by reference TRBV28 and TRBJ2-4, the full variable domain reads DVKVTQSSRYLVKRTGEKVFLECVQDMDHENMFWYRQDPGLGLRLIYFSYDVKMKEKGDIPEGYSVSREKKERFSLILESASTNQTSMYLCASSLLGTGGARAKNIQYFGAGTRLSVL.

This sequence joins TRBV27 and TRBJ2-3; the D gene is possibly TRBD1 (5 bases). The CDR3 covers 14 residues. With 2 bases removed from V and 2 bases from J, the gap between germline ends came to 8 bases. Germline V gives CDR1 MNHEY, CDR2 SMNVEV (reference sequence). This CDR3 is CASSLGQNTDTQYF. CDR3 DNA sequence: TGTGCCAGCAGTTTAGGACAAAACACAGATACGCAGTATTTT.

This chain uses TRBV4-2 with TRBJ2-3; perhaps TRBD1 as D (6 bases). The ends were cut back, 4 bases at V and 1 base at J, with 9 bases in the middle. The length of the CDR3 is 14 residues. Germline CDR1 is LGHNA and CDR2 is YNFKEQ. CDR3 in amino acids: CASSPRTGTDTQYF. The CDR3 DNA sequence: TGTGCCAGCAGCCCTCGGACAGGCACAGATACGCAGTATTTT.

This clone was seen ten or more times. V usage is TRBV4-3 and J usage is TRBJ1-2; 7 bases map to TRBD1. Germline CDR1 reads LGHNA; CDR2 reads YSLEER. This CDR3 region has 15 residues. V trimming: 0 bases; J trimming: 9 bases; junction bases outside the gene matches: 10. DNA of the CDR3: TGCGCCAGCAGCCAAGATTGGTCAGGGGGTAAAAGCTACACCTTC. Its protein is CASSQDWSGGKSYTF.

This sequence joins TRBV5-8 and TRBJ1-2, with 7 bases identical to TRBD1. This CDR3 has 14 amino acids. The germline V gene has CDR1 SGHTS and CDR2 YDEGEE. V was pared by 6 bases and J by 7 bases, with 12 bases of the junction left unmatched. CDR3 residues: CASNKRTGRGGYTF. CDR3 DNA sequence: TGTGCCAGCAACAAAAGGACAGGCCGGGGTGGCTACACCTTC.

This chain links TRBV19 with TRBJ2-4; 8 nucleotides align to TRBD2. The CDR3 runs to 14 residues. With V trimmed by 3 bases and J by 8 bases, 6 bases remained unmatched. Germline V CDR1 and CDR2: LNHDA, SQIVND (reference sequence). The CDR3 sequence is CASSIGGGPDIQYF. In DNA form, the CDR3 reads TGTGCCAGTAGTATCGGGGGGGGTCCGGACATTCAGTACTTC.

Comments on this clone: Other DNA sequences in the sample encode the same CDR3. The J gene is TRBJ1-5, the V gene TRBV18; perhaps TRBD1 as D (6 bases). The germline V gene has CDR1 KGHSH and CDR2 LQKENI. This CDR3 is built from 15 residues. Between the trimmed V and J ends, which lost 0 bases and 3 bases, there was a span of 9 bases. The CDR3 DNA follows: TGTGCCAGCTCACCACCGGGACACACCAATCAGCCCCAGCATTTT. Translation gives CASSPPGHTNQPQHF.

V and J are TRBV18 and TRBJ1-1; D not resolved. Germline loops: CDR1 KGHSH, CDR2 LQKENI. The V and J ends lost 5 bases and 1 base respectively, with 8 bases between them. The CDR3 is 13 residues long. The chain's CDR3 is CASSTPGNTEAFF. In DNA form, the CDR3 reads TGTGCCAGCTCAACTCCAGGGAACACTGAAGCTTTCTTT.

V is TRBV14 and J is TRBJ1-2, with D maybe TRBD1 (5 bases). CDR3 size: 16 residues. The germline gives CDR1 SGHDN, CDR2 FVKESK. V lost 4 bases and J 5 bases, leaving 20 bases between the germline ends. The CDR3 DNA reads as TGTGCCAGCAGCCTAAGGTCGGGGGAAAGGGCTTATGGCTACACCTTC. Encoded protein: CASSLRSGERAYGYTF.

The chain uses TRBV19 and TRBJ2-2; perhaps TRBD2 as D (6 bases). The germline CDR1 and CDR2 sequences are LNHDA and SQIVND (reference sequence). The CDR3 has 13 amino acids. The ends were cut back, 7 bases at V and 7 bases at J, with 13 bases in the middle. The CDR3 spells CASTPGGGGELFF. CDR3 bases: TGTGCCAGTACCCCCGGGGGTGGCGGGGAGCTGTTTTTT.

The V call is TRBV5-1, the J call TRBJ2-1; 15 bases line up with TRBD2. The V segment lost 2 bases and the J segment 7 bases; nucleotides outside the gene matches: 4. The germline V gene has CDR1 SGHRS and CDR2 YFSETQ. The CDR3 has 16 amino acids. The CDR3 here is CASSFPGTSGRNEQFF. CDR3 DNA sequence: TGCGCCAGCAGCTTCCCCGGGACTAGCGGGAGGAATGAGCAGTTCTTC.